This TCR beta chain derives from a study of graft-versus-host responses after intestinal transplantation. Whole-study context: Recipients had transplants, and these were multivisceral, liver-intestinal, or isolated intestinal. Uniformly, recipients were administered anti-thymocyte globulin induction with subsequent tacrolimus and steroids for 3 to 4 years. Points from the study as a whole: Individuals who had graft-donor T cell macrochimerism had allografts that showed high graft-versus-host to host-versus-graft clonal ratios. In recipient marrow, GvH clones were found, and some appeared first in ileum or blood.

This table comes from immunoSEQ multiplex PCR, and its TCRdb copy is limited to in-frame clones, with some not included. The sample contains tens of thousands of clones, approximately 94% of which appear only once. As concerns this clone: Antigen specificity is unknown.

Looked up from germline, CDR1 is LGHNT and CDR2 is FRNRAP. V was trimmed by 6 bases and J by 3 bases, leaving 9 bases between them. The CDR3 totals 13 residues. The sequences come from unstimulated CD8+ T cells sorted from spleen or lymph node cells, collected before intestinal transplant. The receptor was derived from a human donor who received an intestinal transplant. The chain joins TRBV12-5 to TRBJ1-5, with D perhaps matching TRBD1 (5 bases). CDR3 in DNA: TGTGCTAGTGGCCAGGGTTTCAATCAGCCCCAGCATTTT. This sequence encodes CASGQGFNQPQHF.